The sequence of this TCR beta chain was determined in a study of blood T cell repertoires in COVID-19. The CDR3 runs to 13 residues. Germline CDR1 is SGHTA and CDR2 is FQGNSA. Trimming shortened V by 1 base and J by 7 bases, and 10 bases separated the two germline ends. Clones were read by immunoSEQ multiplex PCR, and TCRdb kept only the in-frame ones, dropping some. The sample lists approximately 160,000 clones, 70% to 90% seen once, with roughly 4% in the top ten. Source material: peripheral blood. This chain uses TRBV7-2 with TRBJ1-1; D is uncertain. The TCR originated in a woman aged 70-85 years with acute or convalescent COVID-19. CDR3 amino acids: CASSLDFSGEAFF. The CDR3 DNA reads as TGTGCCAGCAGCTTAGATTTTAGCGGTGAAGCTTTCTTT. Variable domain in full (rest from reference TRBV7-2 and TRBJ1-1): GAGVSQSPSNKVTEKGKDVELRCDPISGHTALYWYRQSLGQGLEFLIYFQGNSAPDKSGLPSDRFSAERTGGSVSTLTIQRTQQEDSAVYLCASSLDFSGEAFFGQGTRLTVV.